Listed below are T cell receptor beta chains from one sample, sequenced in a study of T cells in Graves' hyperthyroidism and ophthalmopathy. TCRdb reanalysed the multiplex PCR reads using MiXCR and keeps one entry per CDR3 protein. The sample includes 500,000 to 600,000 distinct CDR3 sequences, approximately 44% of them seen just once. Sequencing used peripheral blood or thyroid tissue (not recorded which). The source is a woman under 30 with Graves' hyperthyroidism. Both conserved end residues are part of each CDR3.

TRBJ2-5	TRBV7-2	CASSAHPSVQETQYF
TRBJ1-5	TRBV2	CASSQGRQGPQHF
TRBJ1-1	TRBV29-1	CSVSGQTEAFF
TRBJ2-7	TRBV6-5	CASKRTIAREQYF
TRBJ1-4	TRBV7-9	CASSFRRTGREKLFF
TRBJ1-2	TRBV7-3	CASSLTGGDTF
TRBJ1-6	TRBV2	CASRTQGIDSPLHF
TRBJ2-7	TRBV19	CASSMGVGSYEQYF
TRBJ2-7	TRBV2	CASSDVGQGARQYF
TRBJ1-5	TRBV24-1	CATSRGDQPQHF
TRBJ1-5	TRBV5-1	CASSLDHLSQPQHF
TRBJ2-3	TRBV7-2	CASSYEGLAGDTQYF
TRBJ2-5	TRBV7-6	CASSLGVGGARQETQYF
TRBJ2-7	TRBV5-4	CASSFDFVEQYF
TRBJ2-7	TRBV7-2	CASSLSLAGATGEQYF
TRBJ1-5	TRBV29-1	CSVGPRDSYEHF
TRBJ1-2	TRBV5-4	CASSRPGGEELYRYTF
TRBJ1-2	TRBV4-2	CASSRQGGSDGYTF
TRBJ2-7	TRBV10-3	CAISRRDSYNEQYF
TRBJ1-2	TRBV12-3/TRBV12-4	CASSFAGPYGYTF
TRBJ2-3	TRBV2	CASSEGLAREVDTQYF
TRBJ2-5	TRBV20-1	CSARQQGSGRETQYF
TRBJ2-5	TRBV2	CASQNRGTLGETQYF
TRBJ2-7	TRBV7-2	CASIKTGTIYEQYF
TRBJ2-5	TRBV6-2/TRBV6-3	CASRAIGGETQYF
TRBJ1-2	TRBV2	CASGTLESQGGYTF
TRBJ2-2	TRBV4-1	CASRLRQGLANNTGELFF
TRBJ2-7	TRBV29-1	CSVATGPGLAGEQYF
TRBJ1-1	TRBV20-1	CSARDHTGYTEAFF
TRBJ2-2	TRBV7-3	CASTPTYGQANTGELFF
TRBJ2-5	TRBV7-8	CASSLGSGEWETQYF
TRBJ2-7	TRBV10-3	CAISPGTGVTYEQYF
TRBJ2-5	TRBV29-1	CSLGGTGETQYF
TRBJ1-5	TRBV20-1	CSARGEAGREYQPQHF
TRBJ1-1	TRBV20-1	CSARVGQESDEAFF
TRBJ1-3	TRBV4-1	CASSHIRRTKEANTIYF
TRBJ2-7	TRBV12-5	CASGLVRGSGIGYEQYF
TRBJ1-2	TRBV4-1	CASRNLPGQGIGYTF
TRBJ1-1	TRBV7-2	CASSWLQARIDTEAFF
TRBJ2-7	TRBV7-3	CASSIRSRSYNEQYF
TRBJ2-5	TRBV12-3/TRBV12-4	CASKISTAYETQYF
TRBJ1-1	TRBV24-1	CATSDAGTGELNTEAFF
TRBJ2-6	TRBV19	CASRGVTVFFSGANVLTF
TRBJ1-2	TRBV7-2	CASRGQGTNYGYTF
TRBJ2-7	TRBV9	CASSVGYSNEQYF
TRBJ1-5	TRBV5-1	CASSLNGGLGQPQHF
TRBJ1-1	TRBV19	CASSIEYKSWTEAFF
TRBJ1-4	TRBV27	CASSRGHFNEKLFF